This T cell receptor (beta chain) was found in a study of breast tumors, draining lymph nodes, adjacent tissues. The lymph nodes were axillary draining lymph nodes from breast cancer patients. This clonotype has only a few counts. The target antigen is unknown. Possible read error: a much larger clone is one base away. The ends were cut back, 5 bases at V and 2 bases at J, with 20 bases in the middle. Per the germline V gene, CDR1 is SGHNT and CDR2 is YENEEA. The CDR3 loop spans 17 amino acids. TCRdb called the multiplex PCR reads again in MiXCR, with one record for every CDR3 protein. The sample holds 150,000 to 200,000 distinct CDR3 sequences; roughly 30% are singletons and the top ten take around 4.5%. Study results and limitations: Tumor repertoires ranked between lymph nodes and nontumor tissue in diversity, with V and J gene preferences.

The chain is built from TRBV11-3 and TRBJ2-3; D is unresolved. This receptor was identified in a female donor with breast cancer. Some clones in this sample may be carry-over from other donors' samples. Sequenced input: axillary lymph node tissue. CDR3 loop: CASSPREAAAFTDTQYF. The DNA of the CDR3 is TGTGCCAGCAGCCCGCGAGAGGCGGCAGCCTTCACAGATACGCAGTATTTT. Supplemented by reference TRBV11-3 and TRBJ2-3, the full variable domain reads EAGVVQSPRYKIIEKKQPVAFWCNPISGHNTLYWYLQNLGQGPELLIRYENEEAVDDSQLPKDRFSAERLKGVDSTLKIQPAELGDSAVYLCASSPREAAAFTDTQYFGPGTRLTVL.